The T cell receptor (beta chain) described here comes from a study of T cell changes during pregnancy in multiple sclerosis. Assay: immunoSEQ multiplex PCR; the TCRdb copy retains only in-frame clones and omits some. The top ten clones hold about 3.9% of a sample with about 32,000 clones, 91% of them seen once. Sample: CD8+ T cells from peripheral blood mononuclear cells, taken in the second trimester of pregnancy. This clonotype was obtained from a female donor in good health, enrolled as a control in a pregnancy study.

The CDR3 nucleotides read TGTGCCAGCAGCTCCACACCAGCAGATACGCAGTATTTT. Its protein is CASSSTPADTQYF. The chain employs TRBV11-3 and TRBJ2-3; no reliable D call. The CDR3 contains 13 residues. The germline V gene encodes CDR1 SGHNT and CDR2 YENEEA. The V gene lost 4 bases and the J gene lost 4 bases, with 9 bases spanning the gap.